Below, 27 T cell receptor beta chains from the same sample are listed, as sequenced in a study of blood T cell repertoires in COVID-19. Profiled with immunoSEQ multiplex PCR; TCRdb holds only in-frame clones, not every one. The sample lists 120,000 to 150,000 clones; 80% to 90% were seen once. The sequencing sample was made of peripheral blood. These receptors all come from a woman aged 50 to 60 with active or convalescent COVID-19.

This chain connects TRBV20-1 to TRBJ1-6; D is unresolved. CDR1 is DFQATT and CDR2 is SNEGSKA in the germline V gene (reference sequence). V lost 5 bases and J lost 10, with 9 bases in between. This CDR3 is 11 amino acids long. The CDR3 region has the DNA TGCAGTGCTGGTGGTCTCTCACCCCTCCACTTT. Protein sequence: CSAGGLSPLHF.

V is TRBV6-5 and J is TRBJ2-3; possibly TRBD2 for D (5 bases). Trimming removed 8 bases at V and 4 bases at J, with 7 bases between. From germline, CDR1 is MNHEY and CDR2 SVGAGI. The CDR3 is made up of 11 amino acids. The CDR3 region has the DNA TGTGCCAGCGCGGGCTCAGATACGCAGTATTTT. Translating it yields CASAGSDTQYF.

A few counts support this clone. Different DNA sequences within this sample yield the same CDR3. The V gene is TRBV11-2, the J gene TRBJ1-1; D is unclear. Germline CDR1 reads SGHAT; CDR2 reads FQNNGV. This CDR3 region has 13 residues. The ends were cut back, 4 bases at V and 0 bases at J, with 6 bases in the middle. The CDR3 reads CASSSGLNTEAFF. The CDR3 coding sequence is TGTGCCAGCAGCTCCGGGTTGAACACTGAAGCTTTCTTT.

The rearrangement links TRBV5-1 to TRBJ2-3, with 8 bases that match TRBD2. Germline V gene data show CDR1 as SGHRS and CDR2 as YFSETQ. V was pared by 5 bases and J by 4 bases, with 6 bases of the junction left unmatched. The CDR3 is 14 amino acids. The CDR3 protein is CASSSGRAADTQYF. CDR3 nucleotides: TGCGCCAGCAGTTCCGGGAGGGCCGCAGATACGCAGTATTTT.

J is TRBJ1-2 and V is TRBV7-8; D remains unclear. The length of the CDR3 is 13 residues. The V and J ends lost 2 bases and 4 bases respectively, with 8 bases between them. Germline values: CDR1 SGHVS, CDR2 FQNEAQ. This CDR3 reads CASSLNPFYGYTF. The DNA for the CDR3 is TGTGCCAGCAGCTTAAATCCCTTCTATGGCTACACCTTC.

This clone was counted only a few times. V gene TRBV7-2 combines with J gene TRBJ2-2; D unresolved. Germline V gene sequence: CDR1 SGHTA, CDR2 FQGNSA. The CDR3 is made up of 14 amino acids. The ends were cut back, 4 bases at V and 7 bases at J, with 13 bases in the middle. CDR3 DNA: TGTGCCAGCAGCTCATCATTCACGGGCGGGGAGCTGTTTTTT. Encoded protein: CASSSSFTGGELFF.

The chain employs TRBV4-3 and TRBJ1-4; D ambiguous. The CDR3 has 16 amino acids. The germline V gene has CDR1 LGHNA and CDR2 YSLEER. Trimming left V 0 bases short and J 6 bases short, with 14 bases between. CDR3 sequence: CASSQEREGLYEKLFF. CDR3 in DNA: TGCGCCAGCAGCCAAGAACGGGAAGGATTGTATGAAAAACTGTTTTTT.

The V call is TRBV28, the J call TRBJ2-5, with a weak D call TRBD2 (5 bases). The CDR3 length is 15 residues. Germline lookup yields CDR1 MDHEN and CDR2 SYDVKM. V lost 5 bases, J lost 1 base, and 14 bases lay in between. CDR3 DNA sequence: TGTGCCAGCAGTCCCTCCGGGCGGGTCCAAGAGACCCAGTACTTC. Its translation: CASSPSGRVQETQYF. The full variable domain, in which reference TRBV28 and TRBJ2-5 provide the parts outside the CDR3, is DVKVTQSSRYLVKRTGEKVFLECVQDMDHENMFWYRQDPGLGLRLIYFSYDVKMKEKGDIPEGYSVSREKKERFSLILESASTNQTSMYLCASSPSGRVQETQYFGPGTRLLVL.

This clone was detected only a few times. Within the sample, other DNA sequences also encode this same CDR3. The chain links TRBV5-4 to TRBJ2-7, with 7 bases that match TRBD1. The CDR3 covers 13 residues. J lost 4 bases, V lost 0 bases, and 1 base had no gene match. The germline CDR1 and CDR2 sequences are SGHNT and YYREEE (reference sequence). The DNA for the CDR3 is TGTGCCAGCAGCTTGGACAGGGGTTACGAGCAGTACTTC. Its protein product is CASSLDRGYEQYF.

J is TRBJ1-1 and V is TRBV12-3 or TRBV12-4, with 7 positions matching TRBD1. With 6 bases clipped from V and 0 bases from J, the junction kept 1 base outside the gene matches. The CDR3 contains 13 residues. As DNA, the CDR3 is TGTGCCAGCAGGACAGGGTTGAACACTGAAGCTTTCTTT. This translates into CASRTGLNTEAFF.

This chain connects TRBV28 to TRBJ1-1, with 9 bases fitting TRBD1. The CDR3 sequence is 17 residues long. Germline assignment: CDR1 MDHEN and CDR2 SYDVKM. V was pared by 3 bases and J by 2 bases, with 10 bases of the junction left unmatched. CDR3 region: CASSFSAYRGQNTEAFF. The CDR3 nucleotides are TGTGCCAGCAGTTTTTCTGCCTACAGGGGGCAAAACACTGAAGCTTTCTTT.

The rearrangement joins TRBV7-8 to TRBJ1-2; D may be TRBD1 (6 bases). There are 14 residues in the CDR3. Looked up from germline, CDR1 is SGHVS and CDR2 is FQNEAQ. V lost 2 bases and J 8 bases, leaving 15 bases between the germline ends. CDR3 sequence: CASSLQGSPGGYTF. CDR3 nucleotides: TGTGCCAGCAGCTTACAGGGGAGTCCGGGCGGCTACACCTTC.

CDR3 DNA sequence: TGTGCCAGTAGTATAGTTCTGGACTACACGGATAGCAATCAGCCCCAGCATTTT. Protein sequence: CASSIVLDYTDSNQPQHF. The V call is TRBV19, the J call TRBJ1-5, with unresolved D. The germline V gene encodes CDR1 LNHDA and CDR2 SQIVND (reference sequence). Between the trimmed V and J ends, which lost 1 base and 0 bases, there was a span of 16 bases. The length of the CDR3 is 18 residues.

The CDR3 DNA reads as TGTGCCAGCAGTTTAGGCCAGGGGGCGAACTATGGCTACACCTTC. Amino acids: CASSLGQGANYGYTF. The V call is TRBV28, the J call TRBJ1-2; 8 bases are a match to TRBD1. V gave up 2 bases and J gave up 2 bases; unmatched junction bases: 4. The CDR3 loop spans 15 amino acids. Germline CDR1 and CDR2: MDHEN and SYDVKM.

This clone was found a few times. V gene TRBV6-5 combines with J gene TRBJ2-1; no firm D call. The CDR3 runs to 13 residues. V lost 5 bases and J lost 6, with 11 bases in between. Germline CDR1 and CDR2: MNHEY and SVGAGI. As DNA, the CDR3 is TGTGCCAGCAGTCATTCCTATACCAATGAGCAGTTCTTC. Protein product: CASSHSYTNEQFF.

The CDR3 protein is CASSLVGQPNEKLFF. CDR3 sequence (DNA): TGTGCCAGCAGCTTAGTCGGACAGCCTAATGAAAAACTGTTTTTT. J is TRBJ1-4 and V is TRBV7-2; a possible D gene is TRBD1 (6 bases). Deletions cut 1 base from V and 3 bases from J, with 9 bases between. Germline assignment: CDR1 SGHTA and CDR2 FQGNSA. The CDR3 contains 15 residues.

J is TRBJ2-1 and V is TRBV6-6; 8 bases are shared with TRBD1. The CDR3 consists of 14 residues. Trimming cost V 2 bases and J 7 bases; bases outside gene matches: 4. CDR1 is MNHNY, CDR2 SVGAGI, per germline (reference sequence). The CDR3 nucleotides are TGTGCCAGCAGTTACGGGACAGGACGTAATGAGCAGTTCTTC. Translated: CASSYGTGRNEQFF.

In this sample, this clone turned up a few times. The chain carries TRBV24-1 and TRBJ2-3; no clear D. CDR3 size: 14 residues. The germline V gene has CDR1 KGHDR and CDR2 SFDVKD. V was clipped by 2 bases and J by 0 bases, with 5 bases between them. CDR3 loop: CATSDSRSTDTQYF. DNA for the CDR3: TGTGCCACCAGTGATTCTCGTAGCACAGATACGCAGTATTTT.

The chain links TRBV12-3 or TRBV12-4 to TRBJ2-3; D uncertain. CDR3 length: 12 residues. The ends were cut back, 5 bases at V and 5 bases at J, with 8 bases in the middle. DNA of the CDR3: TGTGCCAGCAGTGGCCAGGTAGATACGCAGTATTTT. Translating it yields CASSGQVDTQYF.

The rearrangement joins TRBV3-1 (or the pseudogene TRBV3-2) to TRBJ1-2, with 12 positions matching TRBD1. The CDR3 sequence is 15 residues long. CDR1 and CDR2 (germline): LGHDT, YNNKEL (reference sequence). Trimming at V came to 4 bases and at J to 7 bases, leaving 7 bases not matched to a gene. CDR3 region: CASSLPGQGARGYTF. CDR3 DNA: TGTGCCAGCAGCCTTCCGGGACAGGGGGCGCGTGGCTACACCTTC.

The chain carries TRBV27 and TRBJ1-6; possible D gene TRBD1, 6 bases. The germline gives CDR1 MNHEY, CDR2 SMNVEV (reference sequence). The CDR3 length is 17 residues. V was trimmed by 4 bases and J by 4 bases, leaving 17 bases between them. CDR3 protein: CASSSYQGMGYNSPLHF. The CDR3 DNA follows: TGTGCCAGCAGTTCCTATCAGGGGATGGGGTATAATTCACCCCTCCACTTT.

This clone appeared a single time. The chain joins TRBV4-2 to TRBJ1-2, with 9 bases fitting TRBD1. The CDR3 runs 15 residues. Trimming at V came to 2 bases and at J to 2 bases, leaving 3 bases not matched to a gene. Germline CDR1 LGHNA, CDR2 YNFKEQ. The CDR3 nucleotides read TGTGCCAGCAGCCAACTTACAGGGGGCAACTATGGCTACACCTTC. It yields the protein CASSQLTGGNYGYTF.

The CDR3 DNA is TGTGCCAGCTCACCAGGACAGGGAGGGACCTATGGCTACACCTTC. This codes for CASSPGQGGTYGYTF. The chain combines TRBV18 with TRBJ1-2; TRBD1 matches 8 bases. The V and J ends lost 2 bases and 4 bases, in that order; junction bases with no gene match: 6. Per the germline V gene, CDR1 is KGHSH and CDR2 is LQKENI. The CDR3 has 15 amino acids. The variable domain in full, with the rest retrieved from reference TRBV18 and TRBJ1-2, is NAGVMQNPRHLVRRRGQEARLRCSPMKGHSHVYWYRQLPEEGLKFMVYLQKENIIDESGMPKERFSAEFPKEGPSILRIQQVVRGDSAAYFCASSPGQGGTYGYTFGSGTRLTVV.

The CDR3 loop is CASSLTGGREKLFF. DNA of the CDR3: TGTGCCAGCAGCTTGACAGGGGGGAGGGAAAAACTGTTTTTT. V usage is TRBV7-9 and J usage is TRBJ1-4; 9 bases are shared with TRBD1. Per germline, CDR1 SEHNR and CDR2 FQNEAQ (reference sequence). The CDR3 spans 14 residues. The trim removed 3 bases at V and 8 bases at J, leaving 4 bases unmatched.

The rearrangement links TRBV7-9 to TRBJ2-7; the D gene is possibly TRBD2 (6 bases). V was trimmed by 4 bases and J by 6 bases, leaving 10 bases between them. This CDR3 has 12 amino acids. Germline V gene data show CDR1 as SEHNR and CDR2 as FQNEAQ (reference sequence). Here the CDR3 reads CASSSGLREQYF. CDR3 DNA sequence: TGTGCCAGCAGCTCCGGACTACGCGAGCAGTACTTC.

The chain recombines TRBV27 with TRBJ1-4, with a tentative D call TRBD1 (6 bases). Germline V gives CDR1 MNHEY, CDR2 SMNVEV (reference sequence). V shed 5 bases and J shed 10 bases, with 17 bases lying between them. The CDR3 is 14 residues long. This CDR3 reads CASSPVGGALKLFF. In nucleotides, the CDR3 is TGTGCCAGCAGTCCCGTGGGGGGGGCTCTAAAACTGTTTTTT.

Comments on this clone: At one end, the junction sequence differs from germline, possibly due to a read error. The CDR3 sequence is CASSQAEGYGYTF. The CDR3 coding sequence is TGTGCCAGCAGTCAAGCAGAGGGCTATGGCTACACCTTC. The V call is TRBV3-1 (or the pseudogene TRBV3-2), the J call TRBJ1-2; D is undetermined. The CDR3 totals 13 residues. The germline CDR1 and CDR2 sequences are LGHDT and YNNKEL (reference sequence).